Below are 3 T cell receptor beta chains sequenced from a single sample in a study of shared clonotypes between healthy human individuals. Produced via immunoSEQ multiplex PCR; TCRdb's table is partial and in-frame only. The profile shows roughly 1.5 million clones, 98% of them singletons. The sequenced material came from naive CD4+ T cells sorted from blood. Subset defined: CD45RA+ positively selected. The receptors derive from a man in his thirties or forties in good health.

This clone appeared once. V gene TRBV14 combines with J gene TRBJ2-2, with 8 bases fitting TRBD1. The V gene end was trimmed by 4 bases and the J gene end by 7 bases; junction bases not matched to a gene: 8. The CDR3 covers 15 residues. Germline-derived CDR1 and CDR2 are SGHDN and FVKESK. The chain's CDR3 is CASSRDRGIVGELFF. For the CDR3, the DNA is TGTGCCAGCAGCCGCGACAGGGGAATCGTCGGGGAGCTGTTTTTT.

The V call is TRBV6-1, the J call TRBJ1-1; 8 nucleotides match TRBD1. CDR3 size: 15 residues. CDR1 and CDR2 from the germline V gene are MNHNS and SASEGT. The trim removed 3 bases at V and 3 bases at J, leaving 6 bases unmatched. CDR3 nucleotide sequence: TGTGCCAGCAGTGATGGACAGGGAGTATACACTGAAGCTTTCTTT. Protein sequence: CASSDGQGVYTEAFF.

The chain combines TRBV14 with TRBJ1-1; D not certain. Trimming removed 1 base from V and 0 bases from J, with 9 bases in between. CDR1 is SGHDN, CDR2 FVKESK, per germline. This CDR3 has 15 residues. The CDR3 DNA sequence: TGTGCCAGCAGCCAAGCGTCGGCCTTGAACACTGAAGCTTTCTTT. It encodes CASSQASALNTEAFF.